This TCR beta chain comes out of a study of blood T cell repertoires in COVID-19. The overall study: The study drew acute and convalescent COVID-19 samples from the United States, Italy and Spain.

Only in-frame clones appear in the TCRdb table, and some are missing; sequencing was by immunoSEQ multiplex PCR. This table has fewer than 50,000 clones, around 80% appearing once. The V and J ends lost 3 bases and 0 bases respectively, with 7 bases between them. CDR1 SGHTA and CDR2 FQGNSA come from the germline V gene. CDR3 length: 14 amino acids. Sequenced sample: peripheral blood. The V gene is TRBV7-2, the J gene TRBJ2-3; TRBD2 might be the D (5 bases). This clonotype originated in an older man with acute or convalescent COVID-19. CDR3 loop: CASSLTMSTDTQYF. In nucleotides, the CDR3 is TGTGCCAGCAGCTTGACTATGAGCACAGATACGCAGTATTTT.